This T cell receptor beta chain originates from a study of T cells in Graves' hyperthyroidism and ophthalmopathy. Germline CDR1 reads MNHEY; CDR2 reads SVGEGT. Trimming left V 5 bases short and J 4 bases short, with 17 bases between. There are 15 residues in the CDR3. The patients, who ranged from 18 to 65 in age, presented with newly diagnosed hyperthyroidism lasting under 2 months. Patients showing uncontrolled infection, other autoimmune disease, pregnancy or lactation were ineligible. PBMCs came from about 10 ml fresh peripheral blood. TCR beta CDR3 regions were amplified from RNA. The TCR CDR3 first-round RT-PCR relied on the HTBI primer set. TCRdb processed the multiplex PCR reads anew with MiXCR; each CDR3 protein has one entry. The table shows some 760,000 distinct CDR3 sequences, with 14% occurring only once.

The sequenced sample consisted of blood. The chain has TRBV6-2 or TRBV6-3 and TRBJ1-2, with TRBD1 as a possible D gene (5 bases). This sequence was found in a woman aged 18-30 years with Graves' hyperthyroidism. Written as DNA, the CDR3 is TGTGCCAGCAGTAAGCACCTGGGGGATGTCTATGGCTACACCTTC. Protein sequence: CASSKHLGDVYGYTF.